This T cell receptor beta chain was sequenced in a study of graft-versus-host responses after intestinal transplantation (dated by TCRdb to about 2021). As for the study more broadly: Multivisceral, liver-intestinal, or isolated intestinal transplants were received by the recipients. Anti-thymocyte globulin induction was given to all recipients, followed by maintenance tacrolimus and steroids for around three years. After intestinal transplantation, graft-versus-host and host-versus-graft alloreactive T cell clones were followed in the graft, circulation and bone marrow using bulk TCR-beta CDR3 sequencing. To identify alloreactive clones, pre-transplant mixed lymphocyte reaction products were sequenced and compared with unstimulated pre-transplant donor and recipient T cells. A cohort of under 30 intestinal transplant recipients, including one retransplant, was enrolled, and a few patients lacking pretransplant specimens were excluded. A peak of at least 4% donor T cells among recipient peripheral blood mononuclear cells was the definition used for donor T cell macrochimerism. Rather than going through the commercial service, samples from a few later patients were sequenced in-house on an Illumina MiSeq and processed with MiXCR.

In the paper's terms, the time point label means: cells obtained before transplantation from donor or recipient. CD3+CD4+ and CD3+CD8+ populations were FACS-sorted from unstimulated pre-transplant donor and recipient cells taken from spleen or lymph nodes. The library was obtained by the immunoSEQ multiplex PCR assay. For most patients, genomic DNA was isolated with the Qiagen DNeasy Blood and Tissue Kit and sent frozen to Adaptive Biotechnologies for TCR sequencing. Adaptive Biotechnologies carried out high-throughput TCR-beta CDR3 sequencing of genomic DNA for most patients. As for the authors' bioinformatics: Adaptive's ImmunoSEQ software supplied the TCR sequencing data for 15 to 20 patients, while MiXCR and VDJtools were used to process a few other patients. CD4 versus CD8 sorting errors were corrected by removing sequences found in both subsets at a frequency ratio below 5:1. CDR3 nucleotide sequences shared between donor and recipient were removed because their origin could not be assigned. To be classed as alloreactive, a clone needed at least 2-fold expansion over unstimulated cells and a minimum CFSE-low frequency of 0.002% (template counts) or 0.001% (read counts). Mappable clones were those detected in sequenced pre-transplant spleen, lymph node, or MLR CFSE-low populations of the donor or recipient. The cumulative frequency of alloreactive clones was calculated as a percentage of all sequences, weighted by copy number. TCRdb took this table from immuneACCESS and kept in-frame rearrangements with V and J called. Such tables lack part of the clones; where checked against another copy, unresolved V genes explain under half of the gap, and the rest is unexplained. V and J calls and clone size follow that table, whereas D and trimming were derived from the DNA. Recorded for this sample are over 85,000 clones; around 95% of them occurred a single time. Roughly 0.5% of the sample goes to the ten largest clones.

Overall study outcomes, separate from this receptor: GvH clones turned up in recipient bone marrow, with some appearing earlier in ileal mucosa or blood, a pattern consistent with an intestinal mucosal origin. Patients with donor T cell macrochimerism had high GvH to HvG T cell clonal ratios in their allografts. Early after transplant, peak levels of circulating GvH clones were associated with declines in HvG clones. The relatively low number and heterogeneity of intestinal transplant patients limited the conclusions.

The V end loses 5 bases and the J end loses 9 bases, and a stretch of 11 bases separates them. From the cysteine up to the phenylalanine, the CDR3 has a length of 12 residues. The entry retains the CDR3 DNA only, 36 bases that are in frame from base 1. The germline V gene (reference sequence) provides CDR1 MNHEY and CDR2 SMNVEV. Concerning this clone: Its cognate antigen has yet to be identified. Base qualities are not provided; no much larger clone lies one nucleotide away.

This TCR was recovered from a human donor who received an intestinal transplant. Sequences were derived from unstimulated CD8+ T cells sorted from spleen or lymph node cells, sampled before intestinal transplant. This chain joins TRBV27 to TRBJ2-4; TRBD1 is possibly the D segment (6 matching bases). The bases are TGTGCCAGCAGTGGGGACAAAGGCATTCAGTACTTC. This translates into CASSGDKGIQYF.